The TCR beta chain under discussion was sequenced for a study of T cell repertoires in cytomegalovirus infection. About the study: Public TCR beta signature analysis indicated the presence of both CMV infection and matching HLA type.

Via MiXCR, TCRdb re-called the reads, giving one row per CDR3 protein. In the table there are 630,000 or so distinct CDR3 sequences, approximately 25% of which are singletons. CDR3 length equals 12 residues. The germline gives CDR1 SGHVS, CDR2 FNYEAQ. The V and J ends lost 7 bases and 2 bases respectively, with 7 bases between them. This clonotype was seen many times. As yet, its antigen is unknown. Whole-study results and caveats: The ex vivo response showed dominance by HLA-C-restricted CMV-specific TCR beta clonotypes. Summed public TCR beta family frequency identified CMV carriers bearing the relevant HLA.

Sequencing used CD8+ T cells from PBMCs. The TCR originated in a human donor in good health (CMV status not recorded). Some clones in this sample may be carry-over from other donors' samples. This chain joins TRBV7-6 and TRBJ2-3; D not certain. The chain's CDR3 is CASMGYTDTQYF. CDR3 nucleotides: TGTGCCAGCATGGGATACACAGATACGCAGTATTTT.